A selection of T cell receptor beta chains follows, all from one sample in a study of precursors of human CD4 cytotoxic T cells. Via MiXCR, TCRdb re-called the reads, giving one row per CDR3 protein. The data show approximately 250 distinct CDR3 sequences, about 29% seen once. Material: memory CD4+ T cells from blood (PBMCs). These receptors were taken from a human donor in good health. The CDR3 runs from the conserved cysteine through the conserved F or W. The D gene is left open where the match is weak. Clone size is given for some rows only: seen once, a few or many times, or a class if the clone is expanded.

-,TRBV23-1,TRBJ2-7,large,TGCGCCAGCAGTCAATCACACTACGAGCAGTACTTC,CASSQSHYEQYF
-,TRBV11-2,TRBJ2-3,-,TGTGCCAGCAGGCCCCTCGGAGCCAGCACAGATACGCAGTATTTT,CASRPLGASTDTQYF
TRBD2,TRBV3-1,TRBJ2-1,large,TGTGCCAGCAGCCAGGTACTAGCGGGAGGGCCTATCTACAATGAGCAGTTCTTC,CASSQVLAGGPIYNEQFF
-,TRBV20-1,TRBJ2-7,large,TGCAGTGCTAGGGGACCCTACGAGCAGTACTTC,CSARGPYEQYF
-,TRBV29-1,TRBJ1-2,-,TGCAGCGTTGGGTCAACCGGCAGAGGCTACACCTTC,CSVGSTGRGYTF
TRBD2,TRBV12-3/TRBV12-4,TRBJ2-1,-,TGTGCCAGCAGTCCGGAGGTCGGCAGACGAAAACTAGCGGGATTGTATGAGCAGTTCTTC,CASSPEVGRRKLAGLYEQFF
-,TRBV24-1,TRBJ2-3,large,TGTGCCACCAGTGATGCGTCGTCTGCAGATACGCAGTATTTT,CATSDASSADTQYF
-,TRBV19,TRBJ1-1,large,TGTGCCAGTAGTATAGGGATATGGGGGCGGAAAATGAACACTGAAGCTTTCTTT,CASSIGIWGRKMNTEAFF
-,TRBV19,TRBJ2-5,large,TGTGCCAGTACCACGCCGGGGTTGGGTGAGACCCAGTACTTC,CASTTPGLGETQYF
TRBD1,TRBV19,TRBJ1-2,large,TGTGCCAGTAGCAAGACTATGACAGGGATCTATGGCTACACCTTC,CASSKTMTGIYGYTF
TRBD2,TRBV24-1,TRBJ2-1,-,TGTGCCACCAGTGACGCCTCCGGGACTAGCGGAACCTACAATGAGCAGTTCTTC,CATSDASGTSGTYNEQFF